A single sample gave rise to the 18 T cell receptor beta chains below, sequenced in a study of blood T cell repertoires in COVID-19. Profiled with immunoSEQ multiplex PCR; TCRdb holds only in-frame clones, not every one. Of 200,000 to 250,000 clones in the sample, around 80% were seen once. Sequenced material: PBMCs or T cells enriched from blood (not recorded which). The receptors originated from a man under 40 with acute COVID-19.

This chain uses TRBV5-1 with TRBJ2-3; 15 bases map to TRBD2. With 3 bases clipped from V and 0 bases from J, the junction kept 5 bases outside the gene matches. Per germline, CDR1 SGHRS and CDR2 YFSETQ. CDR3 length: 18 amino acids. CDR3 region: CASSYGTSGGWSTDTQYF. The CDR3 coding sequence is TGCGCCAGCAGCTACGGGACTAGCGGGGGGTGGAGCACAGATACGCAGTATTTT.

V usage is TRBV5-1 and J usage is TRBJ1-2; TRBD1 matches 8 bases. The germline CDR1 and CDR2 sequences are SGHRS and YFSETQ. The CDR3 is made up of 14 amino acids. Trimming cost V 4 bases and J 2 bases; bases outside gene matches: 4. The CDR3 region is CASSGTGGNYGYTF. The CDR3 DNA reads as TGCGCCAGCAGCGGAACAGGGGGGAACTATGGCTACACCTTC.

In its sample, this clone was seen a few times. The chain joins TRBV7-2 to TRBJ1-1; the D is unclear. This CDR3 contains 13 residues. From germline, CDR1 is SGHTA and CDR2 FQGNSA. V lost 3 bases and J 1 base, leaving 6 bases between the germline ends. The CDR3 loop is CASSFGGNTEAFF. The CDR3 nucleotides read TGTGCCAGCAGCTTCGGAGGGAACACTGAAGCTTTCTTT.

This clone appeared a single time. The rearrangement links TRBV4-2 to TRBJ1-3, with D tentatively TRBD1 (6 bases). The CDR3 is 15 residues long. Trimming stripped 0 bases from V and 3 bases from J, with 9 bases between. Germline CDR1 and CDR2: LGHNA and YNFKEQ. The CDR3 reads CASSQEAGVGNTIYF. CDR3 DNA sequence: TGTGCCAGCAGCCAAGAAGCAGGGGTTGGAAACACCATATATTTT.

This clone was counted once. The gene calls are TRBV7-9 and TRBJ2-1; TRBD1 matches at 12 bases. Germline values: CDR1 SEHNR, CDR2 FQNEAQ (reference sequence). The trim removed 5 bases at V and 7 bases at J, leaving 6 bases unmatched. The CDR3 extends over 15 amino acids. In DNA form, the CDR3 reads TGTGCCAGCAGCCAACCGGGACAGGGGGCGAATGAGCAGTTCTTC. It is translated as CASSQPGQGANEQFF. Based on the CDR3 plus reference TRBV7-9 and TRBJ2-1, the full variable domain is DTGVSQNPRHKITKRGQNVTFRCDPISEHNRLYWYRQTLGQGPEFLTYFQNEAQLEKSRLLSDRFSAERPKGSFSTLEIQRTEQGDSAMYLCASSQPGQGANEQFFGPGTRLTVL.

This clone was seen a single time. J is TRBJ2-1 and V is TRBV5-1; TRBD2 agrees at 7 bases. Germline CDR1 SGHRS, CDR2 YFSETQ. There are 16 residues in the CDR3. With V trimmed by 0 bases and J by 4 bases, 7 bases remained unmatched. In DNA, the CDR3 is TGCGCCAGCAGCTTGGGAAGTGGCGGGGGTTACAATGAGCAGTTCTTC. It is translated as CASSLGSGGGYNEQFF.

The J gene is TRBJ1-1, the V gene TRBV10-2; D perhaps matches TRBD1 (6 bases). The V end lost 6 bases, the J end lost 4 bases, and 12 bases lay between the germline ends. Germline V CDR1 and CDR2: WSHSY, SAAADI. The CDR3 has 13 amino acids. CDR3 DNA: TGCGCCAGCAGCACAGGGTCGGCCACTGAAGCTTTCTTT. Its protein is CASSTGSATEAFF.

This clone was found once. The rearrangement links TRBV5-6 to TRBJ2-7, with D possibly matching TRBD2 (5 bases). Between the trimmed V and J ends, which lost 1 base and 0 bases, there was a span of 17 bases. Germline V lookup: CDR1 SGHDT, CDR2 YYEEEE. CDR3 length: 17 residues. The CDR3 region is CASSLRLAVPSSYEQYF. The CDR3 DNA reads TGTGCCAGCAGCTTGAGGCTAGCTGTTCCGAGCTCCTACGAGCAGTACTTC.

This clone was observed a few times. This rearrangement joins TRBV5-1 to TRBJ1-4; tentatively, D is TRBD1 (5 bases). V was clipped by 4 bases and J by 7 bases, with 14 bases between them. The CDR3 has 14 amino acids. CDR1 is SGHRS, CDR2 YFSETQ, per germline. The CDR3 reads CASSPQGGVEKLFF. The CDR3 nucleotides read TGCGCCAGCAGCCCTCAGGGAGGCGTTGAAAAACTGTTTTTT.

This chain connects TRBV10-3 to TRBJ1-5; D unclear. This CDR3 has 15 residues. V lost 6 bases and J lost 2, with 14 bases in between. Germline values: CDR1 ENHRY, CDR2 SYGVKD. In DNA form, the CDR3 reads TGTGCCATCAGCCGGACTGGGATGGGCAATCAGCCCCAGCATTTT. Translating it yields CAISRTGMGNQPQHF.

The rearrangement links TRBV6-5 to TRBJ2-2; perhaps TRBD2 as D (7 bases). The CDR3 extends over 15 amino acids. V lost 9 bases and J lost 7, with 21 bases in between. Germline-derived CDR1 and CDR2 are MNHEY and SVGAGI. CDR3 amino acids: CASSFKGGVGGELFF. DNA for the CDR3: TGTGCCAGTTCCTTTAAAGGGGGGGTAGGCGGGGAGCTGTTTTTT.

This clone has a count of ten or more. The chain uses TRBV6-1 and TRBJ2-1, with 7 bases matching TRBD1. In germline, CDR1 is MNHNS, CDR2 SASEGT. The CDR3 totals 14 residues. The ends lost 3 bases at V and 10 bases at J; junction bases unmatched: 9. CDR3 amino acids: CASSEILHRGEQFF. The CDR3 bases are TGTGCCAGCAGTGAGATTTTGCACAGGGGCGAGCAGTTCTTC.

V is TRBV5-1 and J is TRBJ2-2; 8 positions match TRBD2. V dropped 3 bases and J dropped 4; count of bases not matched to a gene: 17. CDR3 length: 19 amino acids. Per the germline V gene, CDR1 is SGHRS and CDR2 is YFSETQ. CDR3 DNA: TGCGCCAGCAGCTCCTTGTGGGAGCGGGGGAAACGAGGCACCGGGGAGCTGTTTTTT. Translated, it gives CASSSLWERGKRGTGELFF.

The gene calls are TRBV2 and TRBJ1-1, with D maybe TRBD1 (5 bases). Germline CDR1 is SNHLY and CDR2 is FYNNEI. This CDR3 region has 12 residues. With 10 bases removed from V and 1 base from J, the gap between germline ends came to 10 bases. The CDR3 region has the DNA TGTGCCATTCTAAGGGGGAACACTGAAGCTTTCTTT. Translating gives CAILRGNTEAFF. Full variable domain (missing parts from reference TRBV2 and TRBJ1-1): EPEVTQTPSHQVTQMGQEVILRCVPISNHLYFYWYRQILGQKVEFLVSFYNNEISEKSEIFDDQFSVERPDGSNFTLKIRSTKLEDSAMYFCAILRGNTEAFFGQGTRLTVV.

The CDR3 reads CASSYGQTQYF. As DNA, the CDR3 is TGTGCCAGCAGTTATGGGCAGACCCAGTACTTC. V is TRBV6-5 and J is TRBJ2-5; D call uncertain. Germline assignment: CDR1 MNHEY and CDR2 SVGAGI. V was trimmed by 3 bases and J by 6 bases, leaving 5 bases between them. This CDR3 comprises 11 residues.

V gene TRBV19 combines with J gene TRBJ1-2; tentative D call: TRBD1 (6 bases). The CDR3 contains 14 residues. Trimming pared 7 bases from V and 8 bases from J, leaving 20 bases between. Germline V gene sequence: CDR1 LNHDA, CDR2 SQIVND (reference sequence). CDR3 DNA: TGTGCCAGTATTAATCCGGGACAAACTGGAGGCTACACCTTC. The encoded protein is CASINPGQTGGYTF.

The V call is TRBV3-1 (or the pseudogene TRBV3-2), the J call TRBJ2-1; tentative D call: TRBD1 (6 bases). The CDR3 sequence is 11 residues long. Germline assignment: CDR1 LGHDT and CDR2 YNNKEL (reference sequence). Trimming removed 5 bases from V and 7 bases from J, with 6 bases in between. The CDR3 nucleotides read TGTGCCAGCAGCAGGGGGAATGAGCAGTTCTTC. Its protein product is CASSRGNEQFF.

The V and J genes are TRBV5-6 and TRBJ1-1; TRBD1 matches 9 bases. V was pared by 0 bases and J by 4 bases, with 4 bases of the junction left unmatched. The CDR3 runs 15 residues. The germline gives CDR1 SGHDT, CDR2 YYEEEE. In nucleotides, the CDR3 is TGTGCCAGCAGCTTGGTGGTGACAGGGGGCACTGAAGCTTTCTTT. This translates into CASSLVVTGGTEAFF.